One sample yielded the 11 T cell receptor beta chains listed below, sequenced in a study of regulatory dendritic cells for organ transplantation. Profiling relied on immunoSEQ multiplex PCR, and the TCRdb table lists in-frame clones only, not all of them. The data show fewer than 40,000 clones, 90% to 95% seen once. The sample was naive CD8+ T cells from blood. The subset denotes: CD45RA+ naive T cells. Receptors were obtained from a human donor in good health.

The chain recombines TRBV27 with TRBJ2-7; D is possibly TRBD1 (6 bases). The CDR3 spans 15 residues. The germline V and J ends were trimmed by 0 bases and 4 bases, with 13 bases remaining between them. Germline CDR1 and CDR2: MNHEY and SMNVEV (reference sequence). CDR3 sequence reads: CASSLSDGTMYEQYF. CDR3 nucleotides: TGTGCCAGCAGTTTATCGGACGGGACAATGTACGAGCAGTACTTC.

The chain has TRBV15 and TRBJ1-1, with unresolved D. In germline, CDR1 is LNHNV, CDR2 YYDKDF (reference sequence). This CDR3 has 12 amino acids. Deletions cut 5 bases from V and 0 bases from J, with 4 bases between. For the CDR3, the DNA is TGTGCCACCAGCGGAATGAACACTGAAGCTTTCTTT. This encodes CATSGMNTEAFF. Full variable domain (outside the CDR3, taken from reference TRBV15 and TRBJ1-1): DAMVIQNPRYQVTQFGKPVTLSCSQTLNHNVMYWYQQKSSQAPKLLFHYYDKDFNNEADTPDNFQSRRPNTSFCFLDIRSPGLGDTAMYLCATSGMNTEAFFGQGTRLTVV.

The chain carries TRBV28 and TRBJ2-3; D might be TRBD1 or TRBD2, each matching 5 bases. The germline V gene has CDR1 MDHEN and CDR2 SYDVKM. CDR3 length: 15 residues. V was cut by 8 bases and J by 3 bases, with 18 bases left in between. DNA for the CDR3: TGTGCCAGCTCTCTGGGGACCTGGGGGACAGATACGCAGTATTTT. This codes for CASSLGTWGTDTQYF.

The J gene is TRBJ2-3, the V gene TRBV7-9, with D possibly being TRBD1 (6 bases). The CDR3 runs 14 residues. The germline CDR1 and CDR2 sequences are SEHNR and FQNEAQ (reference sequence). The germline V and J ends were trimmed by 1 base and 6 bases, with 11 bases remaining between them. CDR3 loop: CASSLGRGLDTQYF. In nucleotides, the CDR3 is TGTGCCAGCAGCTTAGGCAGGGGTCTCGATACGCAGTATTTT. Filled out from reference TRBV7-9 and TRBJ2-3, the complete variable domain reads DTGVSQNPRHKITKRGQNVTFRCDPISEHNRLYWYRQTLGQGPEFLTYFQNEAQLEKSRLLSDRFSAERPKGSFSTLEIQRTEQGDSAMYLCASSLGRGLDTQYFGPGTRLTVL.

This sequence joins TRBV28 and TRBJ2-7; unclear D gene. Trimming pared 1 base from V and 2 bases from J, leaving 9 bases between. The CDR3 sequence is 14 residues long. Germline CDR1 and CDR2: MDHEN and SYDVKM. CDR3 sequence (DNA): TGTGCCAGCAGTTTATCTTCCTTGACCTACGAGCAGTACTTC. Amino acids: CASSLSSLTYEQYF.

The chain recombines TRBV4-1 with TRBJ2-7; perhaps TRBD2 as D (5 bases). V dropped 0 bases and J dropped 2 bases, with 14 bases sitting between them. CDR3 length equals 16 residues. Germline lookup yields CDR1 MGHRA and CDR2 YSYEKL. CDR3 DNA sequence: TGCGCCAGCAGCCAAGATCGCGAAGCGGTTGCCTACGAGCAGTACTTC. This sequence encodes CASSQDREAVAYEQYF.

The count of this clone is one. The CDR3 DNA sequence: TGTGCCAGCAGCTTACAACGGGGGAGGGATGTCTCTAACTATGGCTACACCTTC. Amino acid sequence: CASSLQRGRDVSNYGYTF. The rearrangement links TRBV11-3 to TRBJ1-2; weak D call: TRBD1 (5 bases). Trimming removed 2 bases at V and 0 bases at J, with 19 bases between. CDR1 is SGHNT and CDR2 is YENEEA in the germline V gene. The CDR3 contains 18 residues.

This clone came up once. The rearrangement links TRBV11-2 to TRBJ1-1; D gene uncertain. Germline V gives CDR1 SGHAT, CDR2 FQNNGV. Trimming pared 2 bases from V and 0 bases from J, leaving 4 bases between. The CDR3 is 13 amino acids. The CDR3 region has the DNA TGTGCCAGCAGCTTAACAGTGAACACTGAAGCTTTCTTT. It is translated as CASSLTVNTEAFF.

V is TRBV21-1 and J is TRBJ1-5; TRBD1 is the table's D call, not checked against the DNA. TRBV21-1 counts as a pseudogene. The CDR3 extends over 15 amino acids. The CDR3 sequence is CATNGQFWSNQPQHF. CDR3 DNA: TGTGCCACCAATGGACAGTTCTGGAGCAATCAGCCCCAGCATTTT.

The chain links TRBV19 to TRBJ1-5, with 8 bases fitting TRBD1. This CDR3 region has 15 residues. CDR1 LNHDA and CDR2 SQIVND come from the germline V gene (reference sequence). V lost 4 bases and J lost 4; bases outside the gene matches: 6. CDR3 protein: CASSNGQGPNQPQHF. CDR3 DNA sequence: TGTGCCAGTAGTAACGGACAGGGTCCAAATCAGCCCCAGCATTTT.

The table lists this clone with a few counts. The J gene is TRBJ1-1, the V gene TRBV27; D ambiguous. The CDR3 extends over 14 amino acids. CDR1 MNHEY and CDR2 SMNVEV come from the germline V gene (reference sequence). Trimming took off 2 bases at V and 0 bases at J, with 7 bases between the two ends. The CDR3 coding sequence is TGTGCCAGCAGTTTAGGGGAGTTGAACACTGAAGCTTTCTTT. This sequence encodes CASSLGELNTEAFF.